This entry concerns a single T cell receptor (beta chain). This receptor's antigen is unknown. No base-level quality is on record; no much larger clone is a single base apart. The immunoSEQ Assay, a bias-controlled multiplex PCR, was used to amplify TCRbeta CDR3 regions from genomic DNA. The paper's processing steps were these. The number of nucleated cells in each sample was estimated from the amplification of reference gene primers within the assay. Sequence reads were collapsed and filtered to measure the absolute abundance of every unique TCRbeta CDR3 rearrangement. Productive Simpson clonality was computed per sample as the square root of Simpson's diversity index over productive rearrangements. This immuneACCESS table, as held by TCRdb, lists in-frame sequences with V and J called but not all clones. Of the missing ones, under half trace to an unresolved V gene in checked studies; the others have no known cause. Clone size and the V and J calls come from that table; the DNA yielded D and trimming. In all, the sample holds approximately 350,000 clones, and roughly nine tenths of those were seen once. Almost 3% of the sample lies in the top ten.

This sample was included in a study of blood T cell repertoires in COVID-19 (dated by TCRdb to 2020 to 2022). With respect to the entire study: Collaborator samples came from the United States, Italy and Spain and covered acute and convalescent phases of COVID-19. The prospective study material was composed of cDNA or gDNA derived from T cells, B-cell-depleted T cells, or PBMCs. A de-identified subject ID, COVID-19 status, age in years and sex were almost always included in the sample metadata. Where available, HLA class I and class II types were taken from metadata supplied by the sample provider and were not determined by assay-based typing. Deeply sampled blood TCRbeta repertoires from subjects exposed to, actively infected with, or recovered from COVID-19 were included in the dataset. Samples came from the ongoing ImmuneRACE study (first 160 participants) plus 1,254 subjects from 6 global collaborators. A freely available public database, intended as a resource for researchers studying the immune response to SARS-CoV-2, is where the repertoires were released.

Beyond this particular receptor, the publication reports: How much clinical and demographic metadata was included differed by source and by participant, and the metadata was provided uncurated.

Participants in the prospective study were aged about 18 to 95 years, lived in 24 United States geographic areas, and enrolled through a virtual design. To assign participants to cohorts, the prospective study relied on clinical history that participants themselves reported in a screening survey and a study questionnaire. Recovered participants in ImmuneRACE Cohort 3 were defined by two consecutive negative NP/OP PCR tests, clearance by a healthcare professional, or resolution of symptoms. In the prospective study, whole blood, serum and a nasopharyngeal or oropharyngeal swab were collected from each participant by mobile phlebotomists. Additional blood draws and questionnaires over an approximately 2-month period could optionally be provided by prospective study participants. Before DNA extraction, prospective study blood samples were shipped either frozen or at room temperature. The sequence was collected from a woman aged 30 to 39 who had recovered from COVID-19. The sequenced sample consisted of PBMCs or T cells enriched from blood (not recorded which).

The sequenced DNA is TGTGCCAGCAGTTACTCACAAAACAATGGCTACACCTTC. Translation gives CASSYSQNNGYTF. The chain employs TRBV6-5 and TRBJ1-2; the D gene is not confidently resolved. From its cysteine to its phenylalanine, the CDR3 spans 13 amino acids. The DNA shown is the 39-base CDR3, in frame from base 1. Trimming removed 0 bases from V and 6 bases from J, leaving 8 bases between the germline ends. Per the germline V gene, MNHEY is the CDR1 and SVGAGI is the CDR2.